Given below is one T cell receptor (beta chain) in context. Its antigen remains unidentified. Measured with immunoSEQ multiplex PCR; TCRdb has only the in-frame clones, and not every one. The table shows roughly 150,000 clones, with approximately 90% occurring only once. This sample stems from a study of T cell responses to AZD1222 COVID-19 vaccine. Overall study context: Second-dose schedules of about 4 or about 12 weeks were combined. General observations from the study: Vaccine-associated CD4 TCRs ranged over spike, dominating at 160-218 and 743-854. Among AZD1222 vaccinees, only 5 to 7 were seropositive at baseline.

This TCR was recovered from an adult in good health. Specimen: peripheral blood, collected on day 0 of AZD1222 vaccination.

CDR3 nucleotides: TGTGCCAGCAGTCCCCACCGACTAGCGGTATCCTACGAGCAGTACTTC. It codes for CASSPHRLAVSYEQYF. The chain joins TRBV6-2 or TRBV6-3 to TRBJ2-7; 9 positions agree with TRBD2. The CDR3 sequence is 16 residues long. CDR1 is MNHEY and CDR2 is SVGEGT in the germline V gene. The V segment lost 5 bases and the J segment 1 base; nucleotides outside the gene matches: 9.